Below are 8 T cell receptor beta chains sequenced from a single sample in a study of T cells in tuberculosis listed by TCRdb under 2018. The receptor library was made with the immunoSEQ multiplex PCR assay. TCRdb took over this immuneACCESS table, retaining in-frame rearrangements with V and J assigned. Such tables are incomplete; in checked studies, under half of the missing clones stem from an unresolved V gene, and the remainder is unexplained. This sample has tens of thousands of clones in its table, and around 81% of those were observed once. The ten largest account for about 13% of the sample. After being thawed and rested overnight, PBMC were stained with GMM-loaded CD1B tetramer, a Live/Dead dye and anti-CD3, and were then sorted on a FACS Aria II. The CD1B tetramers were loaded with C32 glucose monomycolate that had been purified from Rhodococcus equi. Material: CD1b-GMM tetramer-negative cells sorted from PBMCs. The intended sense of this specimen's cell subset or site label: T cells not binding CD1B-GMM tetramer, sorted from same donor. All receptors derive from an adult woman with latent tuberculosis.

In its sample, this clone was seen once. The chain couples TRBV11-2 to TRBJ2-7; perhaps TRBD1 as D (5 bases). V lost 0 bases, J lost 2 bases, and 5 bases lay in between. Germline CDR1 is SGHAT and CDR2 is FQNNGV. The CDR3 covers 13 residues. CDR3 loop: CASSLDRAYEQYF. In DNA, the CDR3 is TGTGCCAGCAGCTTAGACAGGGCCTACGAGCAGTACTTC. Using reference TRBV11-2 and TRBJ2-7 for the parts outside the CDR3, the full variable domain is EAGVAQSPRYKIIEKRQSVAFWCNPISGHATLYWYQQILGQGPKLLIQFQNNGVVDDSQLPKDRFSAERLKGVDSTLKIQPAKLEDSAVYLCASSLDRAYEQYFGPGTRLTVT.

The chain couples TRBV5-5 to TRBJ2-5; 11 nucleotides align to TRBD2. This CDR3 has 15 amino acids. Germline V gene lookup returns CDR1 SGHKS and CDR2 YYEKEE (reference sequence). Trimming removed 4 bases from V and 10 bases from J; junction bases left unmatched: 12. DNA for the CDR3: TGTGCCAGCAGCCTGGCCGGGACTAGCGGCATGGACCAGTACTTC. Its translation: CASSLAGTSGMDQYF.

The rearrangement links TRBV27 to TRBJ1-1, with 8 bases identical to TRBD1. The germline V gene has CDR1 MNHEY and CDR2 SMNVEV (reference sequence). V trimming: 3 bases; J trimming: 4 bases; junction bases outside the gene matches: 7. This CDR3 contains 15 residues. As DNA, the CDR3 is TGTGCCAGCAGTTTCTCCCGACAGGGGATCACTGAAGCTTTCTTT. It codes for CASSFSRQGITEAFF.

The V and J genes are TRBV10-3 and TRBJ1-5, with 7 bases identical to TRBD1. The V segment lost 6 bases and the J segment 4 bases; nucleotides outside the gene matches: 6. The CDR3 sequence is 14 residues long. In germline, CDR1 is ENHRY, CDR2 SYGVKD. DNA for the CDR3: TGTGCCATCAGCTCCGACAGGGAGAATCAGCCCCAGCATTTT. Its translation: CAISSDRENQPQHF.

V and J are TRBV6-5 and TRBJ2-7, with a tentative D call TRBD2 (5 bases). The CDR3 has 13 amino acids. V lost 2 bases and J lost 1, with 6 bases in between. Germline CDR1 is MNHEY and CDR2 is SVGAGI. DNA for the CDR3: TGTGCCAGCAGTTACAGGACTTCCTACGAGCAGTACTTC. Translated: CASSYRTSYEQYF.

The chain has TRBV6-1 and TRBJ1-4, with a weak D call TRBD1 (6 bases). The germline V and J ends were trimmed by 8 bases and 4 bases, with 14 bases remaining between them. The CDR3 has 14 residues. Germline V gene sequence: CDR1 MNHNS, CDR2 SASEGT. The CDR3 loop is CASRVAQGNEKLFF. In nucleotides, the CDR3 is TGTGCCAGCCGGGTGGCACAGGGTAATGAAAAACTGTTTTTT.

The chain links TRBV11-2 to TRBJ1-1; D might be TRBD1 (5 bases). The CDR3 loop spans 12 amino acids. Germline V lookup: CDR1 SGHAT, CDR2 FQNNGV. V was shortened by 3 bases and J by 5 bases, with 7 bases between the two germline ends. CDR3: CASSFDSTEAFF. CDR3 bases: TGTGCCAGCAGCTTTGACAGTACTGAAGCTTTCTTT.

CDR3 bases: TGTGCCAGCAGCTTAAGGGCTAGCGGGGTGGCAGATACGCAGTATTTT. Translated, it gives CASSLRASGVADTQYF. This chain uses TRBV7-3 with TRBJ2-3; 9 bases align to TRBD2. Trimming took 1 base from V and 4 from J; bases not matched to a gene: 6. Germline values: CDR1 SGHTA, CDR2 FQGTGA. The CDR3 extends over 16 amino acids.